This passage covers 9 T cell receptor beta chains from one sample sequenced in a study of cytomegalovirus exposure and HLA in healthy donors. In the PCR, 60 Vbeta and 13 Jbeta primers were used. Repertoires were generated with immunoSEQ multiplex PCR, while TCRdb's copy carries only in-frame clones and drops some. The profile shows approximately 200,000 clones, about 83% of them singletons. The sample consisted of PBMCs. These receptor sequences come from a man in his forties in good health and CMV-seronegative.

The CDR3 region has the DNA TGTGCCAGCAGTTACTCGTTCGGGTTTGAAGCTTTCTTT. It specifies CASSYSFGFEAFF. The J gene is TRBJ1-1, the V gene TRBV6-5, with D uncertain. Trimming left V 0 bases short and J 7 bases short, with 9 bases between. The CDR3 covers 13 residues. The germline gives CDR1 MNHEY, CDR2 SVGAGI.

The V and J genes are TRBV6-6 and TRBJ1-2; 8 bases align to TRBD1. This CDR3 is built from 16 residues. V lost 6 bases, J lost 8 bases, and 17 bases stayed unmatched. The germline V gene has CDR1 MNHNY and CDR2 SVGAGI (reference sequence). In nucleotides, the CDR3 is TGTGCCAGCAGGCCGGTTCCGGGACAGGACTTCGGGGGCTACACCTTC. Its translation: CASRPVPGQDFGGYTF.

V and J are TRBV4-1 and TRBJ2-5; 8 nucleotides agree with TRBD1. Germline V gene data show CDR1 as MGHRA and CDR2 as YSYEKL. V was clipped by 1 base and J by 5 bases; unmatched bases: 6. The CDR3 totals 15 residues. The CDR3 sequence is CASSQVTGGKETQYF. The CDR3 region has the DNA TGCGCCAGCAGCCAAGTCACAGGGGGGAAGGAGACCCAGTACTTC.

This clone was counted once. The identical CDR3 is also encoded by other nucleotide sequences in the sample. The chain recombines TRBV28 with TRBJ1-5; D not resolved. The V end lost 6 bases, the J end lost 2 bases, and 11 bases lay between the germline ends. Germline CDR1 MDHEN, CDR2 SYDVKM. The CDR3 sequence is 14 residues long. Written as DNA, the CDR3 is TGTGCCAGCAGCCCCGCCGCAGGCAATCAGCCCCAGCATTTT. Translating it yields CASSPAAGNQPQHF.

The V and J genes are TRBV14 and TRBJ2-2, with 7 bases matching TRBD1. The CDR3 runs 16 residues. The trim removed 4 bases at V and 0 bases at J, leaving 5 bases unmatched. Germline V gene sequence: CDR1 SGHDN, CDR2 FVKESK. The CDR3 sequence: CASSPRTGANTGELFF. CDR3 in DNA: TGTGCCAGCAGCCCCCGGACAGGAGCGAACACCGGGGAGCTGTTTTTT.

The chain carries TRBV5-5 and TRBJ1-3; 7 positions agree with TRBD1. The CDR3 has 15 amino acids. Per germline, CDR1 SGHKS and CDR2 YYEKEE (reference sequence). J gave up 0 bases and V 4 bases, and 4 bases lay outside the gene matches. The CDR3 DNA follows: TGTGCCAGCAGCCCAGGGACAGCCTCTGGAAACACCATATATTTT. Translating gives CASSPGTASGNTIYF.

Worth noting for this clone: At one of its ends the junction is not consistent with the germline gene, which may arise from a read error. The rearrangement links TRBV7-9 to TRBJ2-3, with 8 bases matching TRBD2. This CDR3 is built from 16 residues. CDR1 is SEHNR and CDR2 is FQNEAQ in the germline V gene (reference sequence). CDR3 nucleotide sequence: TGTTCCAGCAGCTTAATTGCGGGGGGTATCACAGATACGCAGTATTTT. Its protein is CSSSLIAGGITDTQYF.

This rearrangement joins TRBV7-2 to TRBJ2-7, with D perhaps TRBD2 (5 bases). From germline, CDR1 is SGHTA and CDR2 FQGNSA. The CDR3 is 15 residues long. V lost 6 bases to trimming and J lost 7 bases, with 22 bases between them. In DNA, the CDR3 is TGTGCCAGCAGTTCAACGGGATCCGCCGCTACGGAGCAGTACTTC. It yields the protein CASSSTGSAATEQYF. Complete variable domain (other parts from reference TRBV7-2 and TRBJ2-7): GAGVSQSPSNKVTEKGKDVELRCDPISGHTALYWYRQSLGQGLEFLIYFQGNSAPDKSGLPSDRFSAERTGGSVSTLTIQRTQQEDSAVYLCASSSTGSAATEQYFGPGTRLTVT.

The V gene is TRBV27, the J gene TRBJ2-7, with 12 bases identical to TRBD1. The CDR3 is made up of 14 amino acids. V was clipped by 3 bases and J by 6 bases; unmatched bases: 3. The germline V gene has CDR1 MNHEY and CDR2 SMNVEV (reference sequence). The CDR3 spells CASSLGTGGLEQYF. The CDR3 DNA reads TGTGCCAGCAGTTTGGGGACAGGGGGCCTCGAGCAGTACTTC.